This T cell receptor (beta chain) was identified during a study of tumor-infiltrating lymphocytes in primary liver carcinoma. Study context: Patients were both men and women, whose ages ran from 30 to 69 years.

Unsorted whole blood supplied the blood RNA, and germline DNA was isolated too. The authors collected 3 to 5 milliliters of peripheral blood before surgery. The investigators made TCR beta cDNA from approximately 0.5 ug total RNA, using a constant-region primer. Investigators got TCR beta libraries out of three nested multiplex PCR rounds, done with slightly modified ARM-PCR. Each of the first two PCR rounds ran about 9 cycles with TRBV1-TRBV30 forward and C-beta reverse primers. Each CDR3 protein gets one entry after TCRdb re-called the multiplex PCR reads with MiXCR. The sample shows around 330,000 distinct CDR3 sequences, around three fifths of them seen only once. Of note for this clonotype: Its antigen is not known.

Study conclusions and caveats: In tumor-adjacent and tumor-blood pairs, overlap was lower than in tumor region pairs. Against blood, tumors held a significantly higher top-250-clone fraction (p = 0.039).

With V trimmed by 5 bases and J by 15 bases, 9 bases remained unmatched. Germline V gene data show CDR1 as SGHRS and CDR2 as YFSETQ. The CDR3 is made up of 12 amino acids. The chain carries TRBV5-1 and TRBJ2-1; 9 bases agree with TRBD1. This receptor was obtained from a woman in her twenties or thirties with primary liver carcinoma and hepatitis B virus infection. The source material was peripheral blood. The CDR3 reads CASRLTGGLSFF. The CDR3 DNA reads as TGCGCCAGCAGGTTAACAGGGGGCTTGTCGTTCTTC.